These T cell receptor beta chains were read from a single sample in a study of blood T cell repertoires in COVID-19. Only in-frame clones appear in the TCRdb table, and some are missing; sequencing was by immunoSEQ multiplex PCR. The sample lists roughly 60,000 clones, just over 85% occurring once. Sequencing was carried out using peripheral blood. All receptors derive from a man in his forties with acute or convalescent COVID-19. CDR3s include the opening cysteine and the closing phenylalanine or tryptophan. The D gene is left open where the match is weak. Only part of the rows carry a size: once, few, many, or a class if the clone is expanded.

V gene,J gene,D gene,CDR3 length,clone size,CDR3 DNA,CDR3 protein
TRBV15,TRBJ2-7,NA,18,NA,TGTGCCACCAGCACGGACAGCCCTTCTCGAGTTGTGTCCTACGAGCAGTACTTC,CATSTDSPSRVVSYEQYF
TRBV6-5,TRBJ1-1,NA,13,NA,TGTGCCAGCAGTTATGAAGAACTCACTGAAGCTTTCTTT,CASSYEELTEAFF
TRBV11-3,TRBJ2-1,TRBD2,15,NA,TGTGCCAGCAGCTTAGGTGGTAGCGGGGGGGATGAGCAGTTCTTC,CASSLGGSGGDEQFF
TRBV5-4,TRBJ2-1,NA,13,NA,TGTGCCAGCAGCTCTCAGGCCTACGATGAGCAGTTCTTC,CASSSQAYDEQFF
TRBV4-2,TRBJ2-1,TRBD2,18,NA,TGTGCCAGCAGCCAAGATAGGGCCCGACCGGGGGGTTACAATGAGCAGTTCTTC,CASSQDRARPGGYNEQFF
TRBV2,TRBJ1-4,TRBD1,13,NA,TGTGCCAGCAGGCCGGACAGGGCTGAAAAACTGTTTTTT,CASRPDRAEKLFF
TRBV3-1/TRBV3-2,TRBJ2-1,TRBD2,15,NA,TGTGCCAGCAGCCAACCAGGAGCGGGGGGTATTGAGCAGTTCTTC,CASSQPGAGGIEQFF
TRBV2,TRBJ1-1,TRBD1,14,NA,TGTGCCAGCAGGGGGACAGGGGGCACGGGTGAAGCTTTCTTT,CASRGTGGTGEAFF
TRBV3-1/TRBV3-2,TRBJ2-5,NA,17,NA,TGTGCCAGCAGCCAAGTGAGTACGGGGGGCCTAGGGGAGACCCAGTACTTC,CASSQVSTGGLGETQYF
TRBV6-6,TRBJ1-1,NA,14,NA,TGTGCCAGCAGTTACCGTCCGTGGAACACTGAAGCTTTCTTT,CASSYRPWNTEAFF
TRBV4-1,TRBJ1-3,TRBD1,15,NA,TGCGCCAGCAGCCCTACGCAGGGGGCAGGGGACACCATATATTTT,CASSPTQGAGDTIYF
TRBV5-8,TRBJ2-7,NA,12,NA,TGTGCCAGCAGCTCCAGCTCCTACGAGCAGTACTTC,CASSSSSYEQYF
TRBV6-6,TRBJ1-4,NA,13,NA,TGTGCCAGCAGTTACGATGGCAATGAAAAACTGTTTTTT,CASSYDGNEKLFF
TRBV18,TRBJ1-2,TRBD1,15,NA,TGTGCCAGCTCACCCGGAATGACAGGGACCAATGGCTACACCTTC,CASSPGMTGTNGYTF
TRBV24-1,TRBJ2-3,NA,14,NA,TGTGCCACCAGTGACAGGGGATCGGCAGATACGCAGTATTTT,CATSDRGSADTQYF
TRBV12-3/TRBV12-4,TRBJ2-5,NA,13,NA,TGTGCCAGCAGTCTCGACAGGAATGAGACCCAGTACTTC,CASSLDRNETQYF
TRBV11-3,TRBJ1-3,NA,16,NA,TGTGCCAGCAGCCGTTCGGACCAGGGGTCGGGAAACACCATATATTTT,CASSRSDQGSGNTIYF
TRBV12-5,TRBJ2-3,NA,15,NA,TGTGCTAGTGGTTTGCCGGACAGTTACACAGATACGCAGTATTTT,CASGLPDSYTDTQYF
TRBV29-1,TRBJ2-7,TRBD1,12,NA,TGCAGCGTCCGACAGGGTTCCTACGAGCAGTACTTC,CSVRQGSYEQYF
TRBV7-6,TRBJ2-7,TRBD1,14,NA,TGTGCCAGCAGCTTGGAACAGGGGCCCTACGAGCAGTACTTC,CASSLEQGPYEQYF
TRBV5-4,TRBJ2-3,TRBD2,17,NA,TGTGCCAGCAGCGGATCCCCGAAGCGGGGGGGGGCAGATACGCAGTATTTT,CASSGSPKRGGADTQYF
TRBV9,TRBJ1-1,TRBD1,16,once,TGTGCCAGCAGCCCGCGGGACAGCGGGCTCTTGATGGGAGCTTTCTTT,CASSPRDSGLLMGAFF
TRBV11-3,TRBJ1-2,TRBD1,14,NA,TGTGCCAGCAGCTTAGATGGACAGGGAAGTGGCTACACCTTC,CASSLDGQGSGYTF
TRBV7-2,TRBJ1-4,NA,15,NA,TGTGCCAGCAGCTTAGAGTATAGGGGGTCTGAAAAACTGTTTTTT,CASSLEYRGSEKLFF
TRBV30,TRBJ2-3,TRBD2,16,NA,TGTGCCTGGAGGCTGAAGCGGGGCGCCACCACAGATACGCAGTATTTT,CAWRLKRGATTDTQYF
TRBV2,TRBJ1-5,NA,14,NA,TGTGCCAGCAGCGGACAGTCCGATAATCAGCCCCAGCATTTT,CASSGQSDNQPQHF
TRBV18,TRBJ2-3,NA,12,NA,TGTGCCAGCTCACGACTAGGAGCTACGCAGTATTTT,CASSRLGATQYF
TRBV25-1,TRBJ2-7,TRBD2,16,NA,TGTGCCAGCAGTGGAACGGAAGCGGGGGGGCTCGACGAGCAGTACTTC,CASSGTEAGGLDEQYF